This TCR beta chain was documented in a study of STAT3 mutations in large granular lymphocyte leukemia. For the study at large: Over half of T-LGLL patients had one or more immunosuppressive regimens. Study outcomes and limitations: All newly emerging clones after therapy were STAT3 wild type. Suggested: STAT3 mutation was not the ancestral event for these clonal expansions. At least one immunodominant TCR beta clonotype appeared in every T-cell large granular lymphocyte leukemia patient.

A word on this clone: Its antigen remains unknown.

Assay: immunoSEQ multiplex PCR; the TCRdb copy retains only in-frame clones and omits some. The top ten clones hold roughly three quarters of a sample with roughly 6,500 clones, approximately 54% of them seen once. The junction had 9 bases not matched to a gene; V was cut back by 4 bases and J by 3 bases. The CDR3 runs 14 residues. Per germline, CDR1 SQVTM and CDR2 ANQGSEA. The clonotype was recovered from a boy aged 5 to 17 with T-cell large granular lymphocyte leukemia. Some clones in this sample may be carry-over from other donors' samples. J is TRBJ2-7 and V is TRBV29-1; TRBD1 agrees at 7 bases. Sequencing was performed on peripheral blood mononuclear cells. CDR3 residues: CSVGRDSTLYEQYF. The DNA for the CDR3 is TGCAGCGTTGGCCGGGACAGTACCCTCTACGAGCAGTACTTC.